The sequence of this T cell receptor beta chain was determined in a study of OX40 agonist ivuxolimab in advanced cancers. The wider study: Every 2 weeks, patients received ivuxolimab intravenously, dosed at 0.01 to 10 mg/kg. Study results and limitations: Clonal expansion by week 6 occurred in CD4+ and CD8+ blood T cells (at 0.1 to 3.0 mg/kg).

The trim removed 5 bases at V and 3 bases at J, leaving 5 bases unmatched. This CDR3 has 15 amino acids. Looked up from germline, CDR1 is SGHTA and CDR2 is FQGTGA. As regards this clone: Its antigen is unidentified.

Sequencing was performed with immunoSEQ multiplex PCR; in TCRdb, only in-frame clones are kept and a portion is missing. The profile shows approximately 60,000 clones, 84% of them singletons. Material: CD4+ or CD8+ T cells sorted from blood, obtained in a trial of the OX40 agonist ivuxolimab. J is TRBJ2-1 and V is TRBV7-3; TRBD2 matches 9 bases. The TCR sequence derives from an adult with an advanced solid tumor such as melanoma, head and neck, liver or kidney cancer. The CDR3 sequence: CASSMTSGIYNEQFF. The DNA for the CDR3 is TGTGCCAGCAGCATGACTAGCGGAATCTACAATGAGCAGTTCTTC.